The 30 T cell receptor beta chains below were found in one sample sequenced in a study of T cells after somatic rescue of genetic block. The protocol was immunoSEQ multiplex PCR, while the TCRdb copy is restricted to in-frame clones and leaves out a portion. The table includes 7,500 to 9,000 clones, over 80% detected once. The sample comprised peripheral blood mononuclear cells (PBMCs). These TCRs come from a boy between 5 and 17 years old.

The genes are TRBV28 and TRBJ2-7, with 10 bases fitting TRBD1. The trim removed 2 bases at V and 2 bases at J, leaving 3 bases unmatched. The CDR3 covers 15 residues. CDR1 is MDHEN, CDR2 SYDVKM, per germline. CDR3 residues: CASSLMGTGAYEQYF. The DNA of the CDR3 is TGTGCCAGCAGTTTAATGGGGACAGGGGCCTACGAGCAGTACTTC.

This chain links TRBV6-6 with TRBJ2-2, with unresolved D. The V gene's germline CDR1 is MNHNY and CDR2 SVGAGI (reference sequence). V was pared by 5 bases and J by 10 bases, with 17 bases between. The CDR3 runs 14 residues. The DNA of the CDR3 is TGTGCCAGCAGTAGCCCCGAGCGAGGCGAGGAGCTGTTTTTT. It specifies CASSSPERGEELFF.

The V call is TRBV7-3, the J call TRBJ2-5, with D possibly being TRBD1 (5 bases). This CDR3 region has 14 residues. The germline gives CDR1 SGHTA, CDR2 FQGTGA. Deletions cut 0 bases from V and 5 bases from J, with 10 bases between. Written as DNA, the CDR3 is TGTGCCAGCAGCTTAACTCCAGGGTTGGAGACCCAGTACTTC. The encoded protein is CASSLTPGLETQYF.

This clone is hyperexpanded. The chain uses TRBV7-8 and TRBJ2-1; unclear D gene. The V end was cut by 2 bases, the J end by 5 bases, with 7 bases between. The CDR3 contains 13 residues. The V gene's germline CDR1 is SGHVS and CDR2 FQNEAQ. CDR3 sequence reads: CASSLTPNNEQFF. The CDR3 coding sequence is TGTGCCAGCAGCTTAACACCCAACAATGAGCAGTTCTTC.

The gene calls are TRBV2 and TRBJ2-3; TRBD2 agrees at 7 bases. This CDR3 comprises 16 residues. The ends lost 4 bases at V and 0 bases at J; junction bases unmatched: 7. Per the germline V gene, CDR1 is SNHLY and CDR2 is FYNNEI. The CDR3 loop is CASSAGTTSSTDTQYF. The CDR3 bases are TGTGCCAGCAGTGCCGGGACTACCTCGAGCACAGATACGCAGTATTTT.

The chain is built from TRBV18 and TRBJ2-7; a weak D match, TRBD1 (6 bases). The CDR3 has 18 amino acids. Germline V gene lookup returns CDR1 KGHSH and CDR2 LQKENI. Trimming took off 3 bases at V and 0 bases at J, with 21 bases between the two ends. Here the CDR3 DNA reads TGTGCCAGCTCACCTCACCTACCGGACAGCTTTCTCTCCTACGAGCAGTACTTC. This translates into CASSPHLPDSFLSYEQYF.

The chain is built from TRBV13 and TRBJ1-3; D gene unclear. Deletions cut 6 bases from V and 2 bases from J, with 14 bases between. Looked up from germline, CDR1 is PRHDT and CDR2 is FYEKMQ (reference sequence). The length of the CDR3 is 15 residues. CDR3 in amino acids: CASSPPSWAGNTIYF. DNA of the CDR3: TGTGCCAGCAGTCCCCCGTCTTGGGCTGGAAACACCATATATTTT.

The gene calls are TRBV5-1 and TRBJ2-5, with D unresolved. Germline values: CDR1 SGHRS, CDR2 YFSETQ. V was pared by 0 bases and J by 0 bases, with 6 bases between. There are 14 residues in the CDR3. CDR3 loop: CASSLVGYQETQYF. The CDR3 DNA follows: TGCGCCAGCAGCTTGGTGGGGTACCAAGAGACCCAGTACTTC.

J is TRBJ1-4 and V is TRBV7-9; TRBD1 agrees at 11 bases. Trimming removed 4 bases from V and 6 bases from J; junction bases left unmatched: 1. Germline CDR1 is SEHNR and CDR2 is FQNEAQ (reference sequence). This CDR3 is 14 amino acids long. The CDR3 protein is CASSWGQGDEKLFF. CDR3 nucleotides: TGTGCCAGCAGCTGGGGACAGGGGGATGAAAAACTGTTTTTT.

The chain couples TRBV29-1 to TRBJ1-5, with TRBD1 as a possible D gene (5 bases). This CDR3 contains 14 residues. The V and J ends lost 6 bases and 4 bases respectively, with 16 bases between them. The germline CDR1 and CDR2 sequences are SQVTM and ANQGSEA. CDR3 amino acids: CSVAQGLSNQPQHF. CDR3 DNA: TGCAGCGTCGCTCAGGGTTTGAGTAATCAGCCCCAGCATTTT.

This clone is termed medium-sized (0.01 to 0.1%). CDR3 protein: CTSSAPQKGITEAFF. The CDR3 DNA is TGTACGAGCAGTGCCCCCCAGAAGGGAATTACTGAAGCTTTCTTT. The V gene is TRBV27, the J gene TRBJ1-1; D is undetermined. Germline CDR1 and CDR2: MNHEY and SMNVEV (reference sequence). The CDR3 consists of 15 residues.

The V call is TRBV10-3, the J call TRBJ2-2; possibly TRBD1 for D (5 bases). The CDR3 extends over 14 amino acids. CDR1 is ENHRY, CDR2 SYGVKD, per germline. Between the trimmed V and J ends, which lost 4 bases and 2 bases, there was a span of 8 bases. The CDR3 loop is CAISAGLNTGELFF. The CDR3 DNA reads TGTGCCATCAGTGCAGGGCTAAACACCGGGGAGCTGTTTTTT.

This clone was observed a few times. The chain recombines TRBV19 with TRBJ1-3, with TRBD1 matching over 8 bases. From germline, CDR1 is LNHDA and CDR2 SQIVND (reference sequence). J gave up 0 bases and V 6 bases, and 31 bases lay outside the gene matches. The CDR3 sequence is 24 residues long. This CDR3 is CASRATLWDRTQENLLSSGNTIYF. CDR3 coding DNA: TGTGCCAGTAGGGCAACATTGTGGGACAGGACACAAGAAAACCTACTCTCCTCTGGAAACACCATATATTTT.

This clone has just a few counts. This chain joins TRBV7-3 and TRBJ2-7; TRBD1 agrees at 8 bases. Per the germline V gene, CDR1 is SGHTA and CDR2 is FQGTGA. The CDR3 has 15 residues. The ends lost 2 bases at V and 7 bases at J; junction bases unmatched: 10. The CDR3 DNA follows: TGTGCCAGCAGCTTACTGCCAGGGGGCGTGGAAGAGCAGTACTTC. Translated, it gives CASSLLPGGVEEQYF.

This clone was observed a few times. The gene calls are TRBV5-1 and TRBJ1-2, with D maybe TRBD1 (5 bases). The V and J ends lost 0 bases and 8 bases respectively, with 11 bases between them. The CDR3 spans 13 residues. Germline CDR1 reads SGHRS; CDR2 reads YFSETQ. The CDR3 DNA sequence: TGCGCCAGCAGCTTGGTGCAGGGCTGGGGCTACACCTTC. It yields the protein CASSLVQGWGYTF.

This chain connects TRBV7-3 to TRBJ2-1; no reliable D call. Germline V gene lookup returns CDR1 SGHTA and CDR2 FQGTGA. The CDR3 has 15 amino acids. Trimming left V 6 bases short and J 1 base short, with 13 bases between. CDR3 coding DNA: TGTGCCAGCAGACTTGTAGCCGGGTCCTACAATGAGCAGTTCTTC. The encoded protein is CASRLVAGSYNEQFF.

The sample holds a few counts of this clone. The chain combines TRBV18 with TRBJ1-1, with no clear D. V was shortened by 1 base and J by 1 base, with 13 bases between the two germline ends. CDR3 size: 16 residues. The germline gives CDR1 KGHSH, CDR2 LQKENI. CDR3 amino acids: CASSPLVQGGNTEAFF. The CDR3 DNA sequence: TGTGCCAGCTCACCACTTGTTCAAGGTGGGAACACTGAAGCTTTCTTT. Drawing the rest from reference TRBV18 and TRBJ1-1, the complete variable domain is NAGVMQNPRHLVRRRGQEARLRCSPMKGHSHVYWYRQLPEEGLKFMVYLQKENIIDESGMPKERFSAEFPKEGPSILRIQQVVRGDSAAYFCASSPLVQGGNTEAFFGQGTRLTVV.

The genes are TRBV20-1 and TRBJ1-6; no clear D gene. V was shortened by 3 bases and J by 8 bases, with 5 bases between the two germline ends. Germline V lookup: CDR1 DFQATT, CDR2 SNEGSKA (reference sequence). CDR3 length equals 11 residues. CDR3 protein: CSASPHSPLHF. The DNA for the CDR3 is TGCAGTGCTAGCCCCCATTCACCCCTCCACTTT.

The chain has TRBV7-3 and TRBJ2-2; 8 bases line up with TRBD2. The CDR3 has 15 amino acids. V shed 5 bases, J shed 6 bases, and the junction held 8 bases outside the gene matches. Germline CDR1 reads SGHTA; CDR2 reads FQGTGA. DNA of the CDR3: TGTGCCAGCAGCCTTGGGACTAGTTTTTCCGGGGAGCTGTTTTTT. Protein: CASSLGTSFSGELFF. Combining the CDR3 with reference TRBV7-3 and TRBJ2-2 gives the whole variable domain GAGVSQTPSNKVTEKGKYVELRCDPISGHTALYWYRQSLGQGPEFLIYFQGTGAADDSGLPNDRFFAVRPEGSVSTLKIQRTERGDSAVYLCASSLGTSFSGELFFGEGSRLTVL.

The chain couples TRBV29-1 to TRBJ2-5, with D tentatively TRBD1 (5 bases). Germline V gene data show CDR1 as SQVTM and CDR2 as ANQGSEA. This CDR3 region has 16 residues. Trimming took off 1 base at V and 2 bases at J, with 17 bases between the two ends. CDR3 coding DNA: TGCAGCGTTGAAGTTTTCCCGACAGAGGTACAAGAGACCCAGTACTTC. Protein: CSVEVFPTEVQETQYF.

V and J are TRBV14 and TRBJ2-6; D unclear. The CDR3 length is 17 residues. Germline V gene lookup returns CDR1 SGHDN and CDR2 FVKESK. Trimming left V 0 bases short and J 0 bases short, with 9 bases between. The CDR3 DNA is TGTGCCAGCAGCCAAGAGTGGGGATACTCTGGGGCCAACGTCCTGACTTTC. It codes for CASSQEWGYSGANVLTF.

The J gene is TRBJ2-7, the V gene TRBV11-2; 11 nucleotides line up with TRBD2. This CDR3 has 15 residues. The germline gives CDR1 SGHAT, CDR2 FQNNGV. With 4 bases clipped from V and 10 bases from J, the junction kept 12 bases outside the gene matches. The CDR3 DNA is TGTGCCAGCAGCTCCCCGAGACTAGCGGGATCGAATCAGTACTTC. Residues: CASSSPRLAGSNQYF.

This rearrangement joins TRBV29-1 to TRBJ2-5; D is perhaps TRBD1 or TRBD2 (6 bases each). Germline V gene sequence: CDR1 SQVTM, CDR2 ANQGSEA. Trimming removed 6 bases at V and 5 bases at J, with 19 bases between. This CDR3 has 14 residues. CDR3: CSVTGTPFEETQYF. The CDR3 nucleotides read TGCAGCGTCACAGGGACTCCCTTTGAGGAGACCCAGTACTTC. The variable domain in full, completed from reference TRBV29-1 and TRBJ2-5, reads SAVISQKPSRDICQRGTSLTIQCQVDSQVTMMFWYRQQPGQSLTLIATANQGSEATYESGFVIDKFPISRPNLTFSTLTVSNMSPEDSSIYLCSVTGTPFEETQYFGPGTRLLVL.

Only a few counts were recorded for this clone. CDR3: CASRRQGKGTEAFF. The CDR3 nucleotides are TGTGCCAGCAGAAGACAGGGGAAGGGGACTGAAGCTTTCTTT. J is TRBJ1-1 and V is TRBV6-5, with 8 bases that match TRBD1. V lost 6 bases, J lost 5 bases, and 8 bases stayed unmatched. CDR1 is MNHEY, CDR2 SVGAGI, per germline. The CDR3 extends over 14 amino acids.

This clone was counted once. The V gene is TRBV7-2, the J gene TRBJ1-4, with D possibly TRBD1 on 6 matching bases. This CDR3 is 15 amino acids long. In germline, CDR1 is SGHTA, CDR2 FQGNSA. V was cut by 2 bases and J by 0 bases, with 7 bases left in between. The CDR3 coding sequence is TGTGCCAGCAGCTTAACAGGGCCAACTAATGAAAAACTGTTTTTT. It specifies CASSLTGPTNEKLFF.

The chain employs TRBV27 and TRBJ2-3; D ambiguous. Germline V CDR1 and CDR2: MNHEY, SMNVEV (reference sequence). This CDR3 has 12 amino acids. V lost 6 bases and J lost 3, with 7 bases in between. This chain's CDR3 is CASSPRTDTQYF. The CDR3 bases are TGTGCCAGCAGCCCAAGGACAGATACGCAGTATTTT.

The chain combines TRBV2 with TRBJ1-2; D not certain. The CDR3 extends over 13 amino acids. The ends were cut back, 6 bases at V and 2 bases at J, with 10 bases in the middle. Germline V CDR1 and CDR2: SNHLY, FYNNEI. This CDR3 is CASSDNLNYGYTF. The CDR3 DNA sequence: TGTGCCAGCAGCGATAACCTGAACTATGGCTACACCTTC.

The chain combines TRBV7-3 with TRBJ1-1; a weak D match, TRBD1 (6 bases). The CDR3 has 13 residues. The germline V gene has CDR1 SGHTA and CDR2 FQGTGA. V was clipped by 3 bases and J by 1 base, with 6 bases between them. CDR3 amino acids: CASSLTGNTEAFF. The CDR3 nucleotides read TGTGCCAGCAGCTTGACAGGGAACACTGAAGCTTTCTTT.

Within the sample, this clone is medium-sized. The rearrangement links TRBV5-1 to TRBJ1-4, with D unclear. V lost 0 bases and J 3 bases, leaving 6 bases between the germline ends. Germline CDR1 reads SGHRS; CDR2 reads YFSETQ. This CDR3 spans 14 amino acids. The CDR3 DNA reads TGCGCCAGCAGCTTGGGACGATCTAATGAAAAACTGTTTTTT. Its protein is CASSLGRSNEKLFF.

V is TRBV6-5 and J is TRBJ2-7; D not certain. This CDR3 has 15 amino acids. Germline assignment: CDR1 MNHEY and CDR2 SVGAGI. V lost 0 bases and J lost 3, with 12 bases in between. CDR3 residues: CASSYSDELFYEQYF. For the CDR3, the DNA is TGTGCCAGCAGTTACTCCGACGAGTTATTCTACGAGCAGTACTTC.